The sequence of this TCR beta chain was determined in a study of blood T cell repertoires in COVID-19. Study-level background: From T cells, B-cell-depleted T cells, or PBMCs came the material, which was cDNA or gDNA.

The CDR3 contains 17 residues. Patients in Seattle were enrolled during active infection, then followed longitudinally. Per the original data handling: It was from reference gene primer amplification that nucleated cell counts were estimated. Produced via immunoSEQ multiplex PCR; TCRdb's table is partial and in-frame only. From that table come the V and J calls and clone size; the DNA was used to work out D and trimming. Here the sample spans 250,000 to 400,000 clones, roughly 90% being singletons. Sequencing was performed on peripheral blood. The receptor was isolated from a woman in her twenties or thirties with COVID-19, enrolled during active disease. The chain carries TRBV21-1 and TRBJ2-1; the table gives TRBD2 as D, unverified against the DNA. TRBV21-1 is labeled a pseudogene. The CDR3 DNA follows: TGTGCCAGCAGCAAAGGGGAGAGGACTAGCTCCTACAATGAGCAGTTCTTC. Translated: CASSKGERTSSYNEQFF.